The sequence of this T cell receptor (beta chain) was determined in a study of shared clonotypes between healthy human individuals. As for the study in general: CD4 naive and memory got three plates each, CD8 naive two, CD8 memory one. Findings and limits, study-wide: Incompleteness in sorted-subset sequencing, despite large depth, was shown by rarefaction. Only blood samples were collected, and tissue repertoires likely differ.

Concerning this clone itself: Its cognate antigen is unknown.

Trimming left V 3 bases short and J 1 base short, with 15 bases between. Germline CDR1 is ENHRY and CDR2 is SYGVKD. The CDR3 extends over 16 amino acids. Data came from immunoSEQ multiplex PCR; TCRdb stores just in-frame clones and leaves some out. The profile shows a few million clones, 85% to 95% of them singletons. Sequences were obtained from naive CD4+ T cells from PBMCs. Described subset: CD45RA+ positively selected. The V call is TRBV10-3, the J call TRBJ2-5, with a possible D match to TRBD1 (5 bases). This clonotype originated in a man aged 18 to 29 in good health. Some clones in this sample may be carry-over from other donors' samples. The CDR3 protein is CAISDRTRGAQETQYF. The DNA for the CDR3 is TGTGCCATCAGTGATCGTACCCGTGGGGCCCAAGAGACCCAGTACTTC.